This TCR beta chain was documented in a study of response to subunit inactivated influenza vaccine. As regards this clonotype: Its antigen is not known. Relative to the germline gene, one junction end is altered; a read error may explain this.

Germline lookup yields CDR1 SNHLY and CDR2 FYNNEI. This CDR3 spans 14 amino acids. General study points: New T cells are recruited in small numbers by each seasonal influenza vaccination, according to the authors' suggestion.

TCRdb reanalysed the RT-PCR reads using MiXCR and keeps one entry per CDR3 protein. The sample carries about 530,000 distinct CDR3 sequences, 10% to 15% recorded once. This material consisted of PBMCs from blood, taken about 40 days after vaccination. The TCR originated in a man aged 50 to 59 who received an inactivated influenza vaccine. This chain connects TRBV2 to TRBJ2-3; D is unresolved. The CDR3 nucleotides read TGTGCCAGAAGTGAAGTAGAATACACAGATACGCAGTATTTT. Translated: CARSEVEYTDTQYF.